This T cell receptor (beta chain) was identified during a study of post-analysis software for immune sequencing data (dated by TCRdb to about 2015). Concerning the study at large: Recorded disease courses included relapsing-remitting, secondary progressive and progressive-relapsing multiple sclerosis, with some patients lacking subtype annotation. The patient repertoires were set against roughly eleven previously published healthy control repertoires from donors whose ages ranged from about 6 to 25 years. A subset of samples was prepared in parallel using single-end sample barcoding, then pooled and co-amplified after Illumina adapter ligation.

As encoded in the germline V gene, CDR1 is SGDLS while CDR2 is YYNGEE. CDR3 length: 15 amino acids, cysteine to phenylalanine. The read is trimmed to its CDR3 DNA, 45 bases read in frame from base 1. V is shortened by 0 bases, J by 2 bases, and the region joining them spans 8 bases. To demonstrate the VDJtools post-analysis software, TCR beta repertoires were profiled from the peripheral blood of more than ten young patients with multiple sclerosis. The patients with multiple sclerosis were children and adolescents between about 6 and 15 years of age. Library preparation was by PCR. The instrument given in TCRdb is Illumina HiSeq 2500. To reduce PCR and sequencing biases, unique molecular identifiers were incorporated into the TCR beta cDNA libraries. Roughly 500,000 cDNA molecules were obtained for every 1 to 10 million input T cells, so each molecule roughly corresponded to one T cell. The patient libraries were prepared and sequenced using the same protocol as the earlier healthy control dataset. Within a given batch, samples were prepared together, multiplexed and sequenced on the same HiSeq lane. The original pipeline was this. Raw barcoded reads were processed with MIGEC, and single-read molecular identifier groups were discarded before consensus assembly and CDR3 extraction. VDJtools was used for post-analysis of the clonotype tables, and diversity was normalized by down-sampling every dataset to the size of the smallest sample. To correct batch-related cross-sample contamination, repertoire overlap clustering matched CDR3 amino acid sequences but not nucleotide sequences. TCRdb reprocessed the public reads (quality trimming at Q25 with fastp, clone calling with MiXCR) and kept in-frame beta chains. Rows matching on CDR3 protein sequence are summarized as one entry with the most common DNA and genes. These V and J calls are TCRdb output, not the study's own analysis. The table for this sample lists roughly 800,000 distinct CDR3 sequences; around 46% of them were counted only once. Approximately 5% of the sample is held by the ten biggest clonotypes.

In regard to this clonotype: Which antigen it targets is not known. No base quality information exists; no much larger clone differs at one position.

Points the paper makes about the study in general: Strong co-clustering of samples prepared in the same batch was shown by direct clustering with F measure, prompting a batch-effect correction. The multiple sclerosis patient group was slightly younger than the control group. Multiple sclerosis patients had significantly lower normalized Chao1 diversity than controls, a result that suggests substantial peripheral T-cell clonal expansion. Several TRBV segments, including TRBV5-6, TRBV5-1 and TRBV20-1, were significantly more frequent in patients than controls.

This receptor was taken from a girl between 10 and 17 years old with multiple sclerosis. The rearrangement combines TRBV9 with TRBJ1-4, and TRBD1 may be the D gene, going by 5 matching bases. What was sequenced was blood. The CDR3 amino acid sequence is: CASSVGGTTNEKLFF. The nucleotide sequence is TGTGCCAGCAGCGTAGGGGGGACGACTAATGAAAAACTGTTTTTT.